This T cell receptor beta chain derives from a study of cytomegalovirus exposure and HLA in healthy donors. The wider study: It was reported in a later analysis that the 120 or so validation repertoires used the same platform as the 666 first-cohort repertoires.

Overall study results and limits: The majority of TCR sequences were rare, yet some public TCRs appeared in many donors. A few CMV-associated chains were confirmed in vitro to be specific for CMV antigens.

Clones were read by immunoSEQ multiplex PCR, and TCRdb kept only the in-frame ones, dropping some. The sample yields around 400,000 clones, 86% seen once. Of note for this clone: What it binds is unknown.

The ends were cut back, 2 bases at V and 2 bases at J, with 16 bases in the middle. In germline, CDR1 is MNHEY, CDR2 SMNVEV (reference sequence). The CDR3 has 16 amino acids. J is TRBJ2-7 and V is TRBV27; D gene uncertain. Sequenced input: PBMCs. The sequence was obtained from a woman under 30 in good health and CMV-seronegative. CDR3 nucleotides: TGTGCCAGCAGTTTAAGGCAGGTCCGTTTCGCCTACGAGCAGTACTTC. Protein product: CASSLRQVRFAYEQYF.